Reported below is one T cell receptor (beta chain). This sample is part of a study of blood T cell repertoires in COVID-19. The ends lost 5 bases at V and 10 bases at J; junction bases unmatched: 9. Germline loops: CDR1 MDHEN, CDR2 SYDVKM. This CDR3 is built from 15 residues. Repertoires were generated with immunoSEQ multiplex PCR, while TCRdb's copy carries only in-frame clones and drops some. In the table there are roughly 120,000 clones, around 79% of which are singletons. The sample was peripheral blood. This receptor was taken from a man in his sixties or seventies with acute or convalescent COVID-19. This chain joins TRBV28 and TRBJ1-6, with TRBD1 matching over 9 bases. The DNA of the CDR3 is TGTGCCAGCAGTCCCCCGGGACAGGGTGGCTCACCCCTCCACTTT. Amino acids: CASSPPGQGGSPLHF.